This passage covers 22 T cell receptor beta chains from one sample sequenced in a study of blood T cell repertoires in COVID-19. TCRdb keeps only in-frame clones here, not all; method: immunoSEQ multiplex PCR. Of some 300,000 clones in the sample, 70% to 90% are singletons; the top ten hold 2% to 2.5%. What was sequenced was PBMCs or T cells enriched from blood (not recorded which). The receptors shown here come from a woman aged 60-75 years in a cohort exposed to, infected with or recovered from COVID-19 (not recorded which).

V gene TRBV9 combines with J gene TRBJ2-2; D perhaps matches TRBD1 (6 bases). CDR3 size: 16 residues. The V gene's germline CDR1 is SGDLS and CDR2 YYNGEE. V was shortened by 2 bases and J by 0 bases, with 11 bases between the two germline ends. CDR3 DNA: TGTGCCAGCAGCGTCCAGGGGTCCCCGAACACCGGGGAGCTGTTTTTT. As protein: CASSVQGSPNTGELFF.

This clone has a single count. The V call is TRBV28, the J call TRBJ2-3; TRBD1 aligns across 10 bases. The V gene end was trimmed by 11 bases and the J gene end by 6 bases; junction bases not matched to a gene: 8. This CDR3 has 13 residues. CDR1 is MDHEN, CDR2 SYDVKM, per germline. The CDR3 sequence is CAVRDRGKDTQYF. CDR3 sequence (DNA): TGTGCCGTCCGGGACAGGGGCAAGGATACGCAGTATTTT.

This clone was recorded a few times. The chain has TRBV9 and TRBJ2-6; 7 bases align to TRBD1. The CDR3 covers 15 residues. Germline V gene sequence: CDR1 SGDLS, CDR2 YYNGEE. V trimming: 0 bases; J trimming: 3 bases; junction bases outside the gene matches: 0. DNA of the CDR3: TGTGCCAGCAGCGTAGGACAGGGTGGGGCCAACGTCCTGACTTTC. Protein product: CASSVGQGGANVLTF. Full variable domain (remainder filled in from reference TRBV9 and TRBJ2-6): DSGVTQTPKHLITATGQRVTLRCSPRSGDLSVYWYQQSLDQGLQFLIQYYNGEERAKGNILERFSAQQFPDLHSELNLSSLELGDSALYFCASSVGQGGANVLTFGAGSRLTVL.

This clone was seen once. J is TRBJ2-1 and V is TRBV7-3; TRBD1 matches 9 bases. Germline V CDR1 and CDR2: SGHTA, FQGTGA. J gave up 5 bases and V 1 base, and 12 bases lay outside the gene matches. The CDR3 spans 18 residues. CDR3 amino acids: CASSLIPGQGNRDNEQFF. DNA for the CDR3: TGTGCCAGCAGCTTAATTCCGGGACAGGGTAATCGAGACAATGAGCAGTTCTTC.

The chain carries TRBV3-1 (or the pseudogene TRBV3-2) and TRBJ2-5; D may be TRBD2 (6 bases). Deletions cut 4 bases from V and 5 bases from J, with 11 bases between. There are 13 residues in the CDR3. Germline CDR1 and CDR2: LGHDT and YNNKEL (reference sequence). Written as DNA, the CDR3 is TGTGCCAGCAGCCTGGGACTTTTGGAGACCCAGTACTTC. Amino acids: CASSLGLLETQYF.

This clone was seen only once. CDR3 DNA: TGTGCCAGCAGTGCCCCCCCAGGTCGGCCCCAGCATTTT. Translated: CASSAPPGRPQHF. The chain recombines TRBV28 with TRBJ1-5, with D hard to call. Germline V gene lookup returns CDR1 MDHEN and CDR2 SYDVKM. The CDR3 totals 13 residues. Trimming cost V 5 bases and J 9 bases, with 14 bases left between them.

This rearrangement joins TRBV4-1 to TRBJ2-2; TRBD1 agrees at 7 bases. Germline V gene data show CDR1 as MGHRA and CDR2 as YSYEKL. This CDR3 comprises 14 residues. V was pared by 8 bases and J by 6 bases, with 9 bases of the junction left unmatched. CDR3 coding DNA: TGCGCCAGCGCGACAGGGATAATAGCCGGGGAGCTGTTTTTT. This codes for CASATGIIAGELFF.

The chain employs TRBV5-1 and TRBJ1-2; no clear D gene. V was cut by 1 base and J by 5 bases, with 18 bases left in between. There are 16 residues in the CDR3. Looked up from germline, CDR1 is SGHRS and CDR2 is YFSETQ. The CDR3 protein is CASSLNSVEQIYGYTF. In DNA, the CDR3 is TGCGCCAGCAGCTTGAATAGTGTAGAACAGATTTATGGCTACACCTTC.

The chain employs TRBV12-3 or TRBV12-4 and TRBJ2-5, with D unclear. The CDR3 sequence is 13 residues long. Trimming took 2 bases from V and 1 from J, leaving 5 bases between them. The CDR3 region is CASSLTAQETQYF. CDR3 coding DNA: TGTGCCAGCAGTTTAACAGCCCAAGAGACCCAGTACTTC.

The rearrangement links TRBV4-3 to TRBJ2-5; D is perhaps TRBD2 (6 bases). The CDR3 loop spans 14 amino acids. CDR1 is LGHNA and CDR2 is YSLEER in the germline V gene. The ends were cut back, 3 bases at V and 4 bases at J, with 12 bases in the middle. The CDR3 here is CASSHPGRTETQYF. CDR3 in DNA: TGCGCCAGCAGCCACCCGGGGAGGACAGAGACCCAGTACTTC.

This rearrangement joins TRBV28 to TRBJ1-2, with TRBD1 identical over 7 bases. The germline V gene encodes CDR1 MDHEN and CDR2 SYDVKM. V was clipped by 5 bases and J by 4 bases; unmatched bases: 13. This CDR3 is built from 16 residues. DNA for the CDR3: TGTGCCAGCAGTATTGACAGGGAGCACACCCTCTATGGCTACACCTTC. This gives the protein CASSIDREHTLYGYTF.

The chain is built from TRBV3-1 (or the pseudogene TRBV3-2) and TRBJ2-7; D is perhaps TRBD2 (5 bases). This CDR3 spans 16 amino acids. Between the trimmed V and J ends, which lost 1 base and 0 bases, there was a span of 13 bases. Per the germline V gene, CDR1 is LGHDT and CDR2 is YNNKEL (reference sequence). This CDR3 reads CASSQGAGGLSYEQYF. CDR3 sequence (DNA): TGTGCCAGCAGCCAAGGAGCAGGAGGTCTCTCCTACGAGCAGTACTTC.

The chain recombines TRBV6-5 with TRBJ2-7; D not certain. The CDR3 contains 12 residues. Germline V gene sequence: CDR1 MNHEY, CDR2 SVGAGI. With 7 bases removed from V and 7 bases from J, the gap between germline ends came to 14 bases. As DNA, the CDR3 is TGTGCCAGCATGCGCCTAACGAGGGAGCAGTACTTC. It translates to CASMRLTREQYF.

The rearrangement joins TRBV5-1 to TRBJ2-7; 8 bases match TRBD1. The CDR3 spans 14 residues. V was clipped by 0 bases and J by 2 bases; unmatched bases: 1. Germline V gene data show CDR1 as SGHRS and CDR2 as YFSETQ. The CDR3 is CASSLGTGTYEQYF. CDR3 DNA: TGCGCCAGCAGCTTGGGGACAGGGACCTACGAGCAGTACTTC.

The rearrangement joins TRBV19 to TRBJ2-3, with D perhaps TRBD2 (6 bases). Trimming removed 9 bases at V and 2 bases at J, with 15 bases between. This CDR3 is built from 14 residues. Germline CDR1 is LNHDA and CDR2 is SQIVND (reference sequence). CDR3 loop: CASRNSGTTDTQYF. DNA for the CDR3: TGTGCCAGCCGAAATAGCGGAACCACAGATACGCAGTATTTT.

This clone occurred once. The chain links TRBV12-5 to TRBJ2-1, with TRBD2 identical over 10 bases. The CDR3 has 16 amino acids. Trimming took 2 bases from V and 9 from J; bases not matched to a gene: 10. Germline V gene data show CDR1 as LGHNT and CDR2 as FRNRAP. The DNA of the CDR3 is TGTGCTAGTGGTTTGACAGTAGCGGGGGGACCCAGTGAGCAGTTCTTC. Translated, it gives CASGLTVAGGPSEQFF.

Written as DNA, the CDR3 is TGTGCCAGCAGTTGGACAGGGCCTAATCAGCCCCAGCATTTT. Its protein product is CASSWTGPNQPQHF. The chain has TRBV28 and TRBJ1-5, with 8 bases identical to TRBD1. Per germline, CDR1 MDHEN and CDR2 SYDVKM. V gave up 4 bases and J gave up 4 bases; unmatched junction bases: 3. This CDR3 is 14 amino acids long.

The chain employs TRBV5-4 and TRBJ2-2; 8 bases line up with TRBD1. This CDR3 spans 15 amino acids. The V gene's germline CDR1 is SGHNT and CDR2 YYREEE (reference sequence). V gave up 4 bases and J gave up 7 bases; unmatched junction bases: 9. CDR3 sequence reads: CASSTRTGRNGELFF. CDR3 bases: TGTGCCAGCAGCACCAGGACAGGGAGGAACGGGGAGCTGTTTTTT.

Here the CDR3 DNA reads TGTGCCACCAGTGAGAGAGGGTTCAATCAGCCCCAGCATTTT. It yields the protein CATSERGFNQPQHF. The genes are TRBV24-1 and TRBJ1-5; D remains ambiguous. In germline, CDR1 is KGHDR, CDR2 SFDVKD. This CDR3 is built from 14 residues. Trimming cost V 4 bases and J 3 bases, with 9 bases left between them.

This chain joins TRBV10-3 and TRBJ2-4; the D gene is possibly TRBD1 (5 bases). The germline gives CDR1 ENHRY, CDR2 SYGVKD. V was trimmed by 0 bases and J by 8 bases, leaving 11 bases between them. CDR3 length equals 14 residues. CDR3 amino acids: CAISESGGRDIQYF. The CDR3 nucleotides read TGTGCCATCAGTGAGTCGGGCGGCAGGGACATTCAGTACTTC.

The genes are TRBV4-2 and TRBJ2-7; TRBD2 matches at 8 bases. Germline CDR1 reads LGHNA; CDR2 reads YNFKEQ. The CDR3 is made up of 16 amino acids. Unmatched junction bases numbered 6, after V lost 2 bases and J lost 0 bases. The CDR3 reads CASSQRSGTSSYEQYF. The DNA for the CDR3 is TGTGCCAGCAGCCAACGTAGCGGGACGAGCTCCTACGAGCAGTACTTC.

J is TRBJ2-2 and V is TRBV7-3, with D possibly matching TRBD1 (6 bases). CDR1 is SGHTA and CDR2 is FQGTGA in the germline V gene. The CDR3 runs 16 residues. Trimming removed 5 bases from V and 7 bases from J, with 20 bases in between. CDR3 region: CASSPQPTGLGGELFF. The CDR3 DNA is TGTGCCAGCAGCCCCCAACCTACAGGGCTGGGCGGGGAGCTGTTTTTT.